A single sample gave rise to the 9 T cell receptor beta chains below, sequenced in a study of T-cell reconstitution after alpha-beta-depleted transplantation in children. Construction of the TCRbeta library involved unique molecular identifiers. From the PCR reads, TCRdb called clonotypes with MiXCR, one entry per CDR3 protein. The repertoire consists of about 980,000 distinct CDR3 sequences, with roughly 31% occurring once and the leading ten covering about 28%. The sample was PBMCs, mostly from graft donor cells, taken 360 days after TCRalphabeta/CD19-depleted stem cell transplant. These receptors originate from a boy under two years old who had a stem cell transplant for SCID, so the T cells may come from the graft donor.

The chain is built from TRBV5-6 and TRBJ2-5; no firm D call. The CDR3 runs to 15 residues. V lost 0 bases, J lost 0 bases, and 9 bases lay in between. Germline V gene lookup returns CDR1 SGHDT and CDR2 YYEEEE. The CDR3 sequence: CASSLDLLYQETQYF. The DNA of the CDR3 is TGTGCCAGCAGCTTGGACCTATTGTACCAAGAGACCCAGTACTTC.

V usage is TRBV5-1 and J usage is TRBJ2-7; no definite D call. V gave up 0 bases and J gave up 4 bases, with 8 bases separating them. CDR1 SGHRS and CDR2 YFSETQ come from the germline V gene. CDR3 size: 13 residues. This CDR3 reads CASSLGHPYEQYF. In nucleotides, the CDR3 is TGCGCCAGCAGCTTGGGACACCCTTACGAGCAGTACTTC.

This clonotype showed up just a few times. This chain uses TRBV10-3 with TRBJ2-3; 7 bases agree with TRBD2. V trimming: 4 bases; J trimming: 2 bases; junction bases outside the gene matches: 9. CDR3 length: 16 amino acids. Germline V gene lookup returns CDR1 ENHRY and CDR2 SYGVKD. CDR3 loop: CAISVGSGTNTDTQYF. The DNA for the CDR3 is TGTGCCATCAGTGTAGGTTCCGGGACTAACACAGATACGCAGTATTTT.

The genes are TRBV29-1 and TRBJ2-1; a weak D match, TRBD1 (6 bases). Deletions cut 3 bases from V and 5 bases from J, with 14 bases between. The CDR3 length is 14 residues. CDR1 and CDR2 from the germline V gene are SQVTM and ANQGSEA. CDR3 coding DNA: TGCAGCGTTGATGAACACAGGGTGGACAATGAGCAGTTCTTC. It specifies CSVDEHRVDNEQFF.

In DNA, the CDR3 is TGTGCCACCCGACAGGGGAGATCCGTATTGGGCTATGGCTACACCTTC. Its protein product is CATRQGRSVLGYGYTF. The V call is TRBV27, the J call TRBJ1-2; 8 bases are a match to TRBD1. The V gene's germline CDR1 is MNHEY and CDR2 SMNVEV (reference sequence). The CDR3 is 16 amino acids. V lost 10 bases to trimming and J lost 4 bases; unmatched junction nucleotides: 17.

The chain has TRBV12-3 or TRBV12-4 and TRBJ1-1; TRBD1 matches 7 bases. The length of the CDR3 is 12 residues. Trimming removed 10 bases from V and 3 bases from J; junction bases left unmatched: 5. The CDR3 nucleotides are TGTGCCACCTGCAGGGGGGACACTGAAGCTTTCTTT. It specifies CATCRGDTEAFF.

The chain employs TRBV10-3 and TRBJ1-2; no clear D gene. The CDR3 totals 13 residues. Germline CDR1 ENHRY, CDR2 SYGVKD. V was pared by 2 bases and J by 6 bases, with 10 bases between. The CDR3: CAISERTLDGYTF. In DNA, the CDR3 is TGTGCCATCAGTGAGCGGACCCTAGATGGCTACACCTTC.

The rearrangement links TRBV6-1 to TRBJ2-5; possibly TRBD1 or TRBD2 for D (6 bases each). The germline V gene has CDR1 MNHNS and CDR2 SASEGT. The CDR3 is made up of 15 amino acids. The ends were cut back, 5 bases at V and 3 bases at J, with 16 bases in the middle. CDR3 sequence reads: CASSPKGGLKETQYF. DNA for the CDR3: TGTGCCAGCAGTCCGAAGGGGGGCCTAAAAGAGACCCAGTACTTC.

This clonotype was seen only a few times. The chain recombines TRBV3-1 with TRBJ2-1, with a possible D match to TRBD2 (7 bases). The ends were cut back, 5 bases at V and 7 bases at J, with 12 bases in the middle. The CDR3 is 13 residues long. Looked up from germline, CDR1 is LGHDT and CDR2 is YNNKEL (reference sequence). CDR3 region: CASSFRGANEQFF. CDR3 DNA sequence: TGTGCCAGCAGCTTTCGGGGGGCGAATGAGCAGTTCTTC.